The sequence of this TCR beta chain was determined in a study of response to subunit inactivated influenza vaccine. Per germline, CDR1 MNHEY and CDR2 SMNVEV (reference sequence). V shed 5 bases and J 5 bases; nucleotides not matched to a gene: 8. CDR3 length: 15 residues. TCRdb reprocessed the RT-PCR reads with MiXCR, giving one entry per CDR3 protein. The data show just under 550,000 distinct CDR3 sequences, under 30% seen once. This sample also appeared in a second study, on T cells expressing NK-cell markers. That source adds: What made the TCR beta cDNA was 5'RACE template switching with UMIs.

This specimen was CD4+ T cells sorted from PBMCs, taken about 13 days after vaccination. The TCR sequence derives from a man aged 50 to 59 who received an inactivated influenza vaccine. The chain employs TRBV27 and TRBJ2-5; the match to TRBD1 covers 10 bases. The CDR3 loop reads CASSRQGARGETQYF. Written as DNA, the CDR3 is TGTGCCAGCAGTCGACAGGGGGCGCGCGGGGAGACCCAGTACTTC.